One TCR beta chain is described in this entry. Method: immunoSEQ multiplex PCR; TCRdb's copy keeps in-frame clones and lacks some. The sample lists about 2.1 million clones, 85% to 95% occurring once. Only CD45RO-negative cells positively selected for CCR7 counted as naive CD8 cells, so terminally differentiated effector memory CD45RA+ cells were excluded. This entry belongs to a study of shared clonotypes between healthy human individuals. Losses at the gene ends were 4 bases for V and 5 bases for J; bases not matched to a gene: 6. The CDR3 has 15 amino acids. Germline lookup yields CDR1 LNHDA and CDR2 SQIVND (reference sequence).

The chain recombines TRBV19 with TRBJ2-1; 9 positions match TRBD2. The source material was naive CD8+ T cells from PBMCs. The TCR was taken from a man aged 18 to 35 in good health. Some clones in this sample may be carry-over from other donors' samples. DNA of the CDR3: TGTGCCAGTAGTAACCTTCGACTAGCGGACAATGAGCAGTTCTTC. Its translation: CASSNLRLADNEQFF.